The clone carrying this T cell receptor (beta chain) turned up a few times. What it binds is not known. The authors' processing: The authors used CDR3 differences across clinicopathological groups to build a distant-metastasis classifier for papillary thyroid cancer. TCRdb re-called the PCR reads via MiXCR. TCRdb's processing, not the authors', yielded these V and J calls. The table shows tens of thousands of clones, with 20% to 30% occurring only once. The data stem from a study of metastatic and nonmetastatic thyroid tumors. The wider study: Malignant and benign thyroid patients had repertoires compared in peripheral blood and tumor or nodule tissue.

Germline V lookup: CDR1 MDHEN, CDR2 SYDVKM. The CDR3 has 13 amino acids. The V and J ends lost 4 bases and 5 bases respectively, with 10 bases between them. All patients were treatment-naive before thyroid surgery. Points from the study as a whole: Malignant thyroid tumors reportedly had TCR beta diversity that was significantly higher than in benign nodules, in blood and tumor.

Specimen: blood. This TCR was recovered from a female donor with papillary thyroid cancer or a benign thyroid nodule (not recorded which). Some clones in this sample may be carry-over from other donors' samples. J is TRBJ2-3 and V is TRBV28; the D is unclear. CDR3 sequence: CASSSSWRDTQYF. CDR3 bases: TGTGCCAGCAGTTCCAGTTGGAGAGATACGCAGTATTTT. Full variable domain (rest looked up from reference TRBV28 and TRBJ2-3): DVKVTQSSRYLVKRTGEKVFLECVQDMDHENMFWYRQDPGLGLRLIYFSYDVKMKEKGDIPEGYSVSREKKERFSLILESASTNQTSMYLCASSSSWRDTQYFGPGTRLTVL.